These T cell receptor beta chains were read from a single sample in a study of blood T cell repertoires in COVID-19. This table comes from immunoSEQ multiplex PCR, and its TCRdb copy is limited to in-frame clones, with some not included. Of 50,000 or so clones listed, 80% to 90% are singletons. Material for sequencing was peripheral blood. The receptor source for this set is a human donor in a cohort sampled during active COVID-19. CDR3s include the opening cysteine and the closing phenylalanine or tryptophan. The D gene is left open where the match is weak. Size is stated for part of the rows, as once, few or many counts, or as a class when the clone is expanded.

V gene: TRBV2; clone size: NA; J gene: TRBJ2-5; D gene: NA; CDR3 protein: CASSVSGRETQYF; CDR3 DNA: TGTGCCAGCAGTGTTAGTGGGAGGGAGACCCAGTACTTC
V gene: TRBV28; clone size: NA; J gene: TRBJ1-5; D gene: TRBD1; CDR3 protein: CATDPPKTGGINQPQHF; CDR3 DNA: TGTGCCACCGACCCCCCTAAGACAGGGGGCATAAATCAGCCCCAGCATTTT
V gene: TRBV5-1; clone size: NA; J gene: TRBJ2-2; D gene: NA; CDR3 protein: CASSLTLAGLNTGELFF; CDR3 DNA: TGCGCCAGCAGCTTGACACTGGCGGGGCTGAACACCGGGGAGCTGTTTTTT
V gene: TRBV5-4; clone size: NA; J gene: TRBJ1-3; D gene: TRBD1; CDR3 protein: CASSYRGRAGNTIYF; CDR3 DNA: TGTGCCAGCAGTTACAGGGGGCGCGCTGGAAACACCATATATTTT
V gene: TRBV18; clone size: NA; J gene: TRBJ2-5; D gene: NA; CDR3 protein: CASSSRLSRETQYF; CDR3 DNA: TGTGCCAGCTCATCCAGACTAAGTAGGGAGACCCAGTACTTC
V gene: TRBV5-4; clone size: once; J gene: TRBJ2-5; D gene: TRBD1; CDR3 protein: CASSSRTGAETQYF; CDR3 DNA: TGTGCCAGCAGCTCTAGGACAGGCGCAGAGACCCAGTACTTC
V gene: TRBV19; clone size: few; J gene: TRBJ1-6; D gene: TRBD1; CDR3 protein: CASSKGQASPLHF; CDR3 DNA: TGTGCCAGTAGTAAGGGACAGGCCTCACCCCTCCACTTT
V gene: TRBV30; clone size: few; J gene: TRBJ1-5; D gene: TRBD1; CDR3 protein: CAWNQGAIDQPQHF; CDR3 DNA: TGTGCCTGGAACCAGGGGGCTATCGATCAGCCCCAGCATTTT
V gene: TRBV19; clone size: NA; J gene: TRBJ2-5; D gene: NA; CDR3 protein: CASSSRRGWGETQYF; CDR3 DNA: TGTGCCAGTAGTAGCCGCAGGGGATGGGGGGAGACCCAGTACTTC
V gene: TRBV5-1; clone size: NA; J gene: TRBJ2-2; D gene: NA; CDR3 protein: CASSALVSGELFF; CDR3 DNA: TGCGCCAGCAGCGCACTAGTATCCGGGGAGCTGTTTTTT
V gene: TRBV5-4; clone size: NA; J gene: TRBJ1-2; D gene: NA; CDR3 protein: CASSLDGSYGYTF; CDR3 DNA: TGTGCCAGCAGCCTGGACGGTTCCTATGGCTACACCTTC
V gene: TRBV27; clone size: NA; J gene: TRBJ2-5; D gene: TRBD2; CDR3 protein: CASSPGLAGDWETQYF; CDR3 DNA: TGTGCCAGCAGTCCGGGACTAGCGGGAGATTGGGAGACCCAGTACTTC
V gene: TRBV2; clone size: NA; J gene: TRBJ2-3; D gene: NA; CDR3 protein: CASSQLMVPDTQYF; CDR3 DNA: TGTGCCAGCAGTCAACTCATGGTTCCAGATACGCAGTATTTT
V gene: TRBV5-5; clone size: NA; J gene: TRBJ1-6; D gene: TRBD1; CDR3 protein: CAGSRTGVSPLHF; CDR3 DNA: TGTGCCGGGAGTAGGACAGGGGTTTCACCCCTCCACTTT
V gene: TRBV3-1/TRBV3-2; clone size: NA; J gene: TRBJ1-1; D gene: TRBD1; CDR3 protein: CASSRGDRVYTEAFF; CDR3 DNA: TGTGCCAGCAGCCGGGGAGACAGGGTCTACACTGAAGCTTTCTTT
V gene: TRBV2; clone size: NA; J gene: TRBJ1-2; D gene: TRBD1; CDR3 protein: CASSEWEGQGHGYTF; CDR3 DNA: TGTGCCAGCAGTGAATGGGAGGGACAGGGACATGGCTACACCTTC
V gene: TRBV5-1; clone size: few; J gene: TRBJ2-3; D gene: TRBD2; CDR3 protein: CASKVASGRSDTQYF; CDR3 DNA: TGCGCCAGCAAGGTTGCTAGCGGGAGATCAGATACGCAGTATTTT
V gene: TRBV5-4; clone size: NA; J gene: TRBJ2-1; D gene: TRBD2; CDR3 protein: CASTETSGPYNEQFF; CDR3 DNA: TGTGCCAGCACCGAGACTAGCGGACCCTACAATGAGCAGTTCTTC
V gene: TRBV19; clone size: NA; J gene: TRBJ2-5; D gene: TRBD1; CDR3 protein: CASTGTGQETQYF; CDR3 DNA: TGTGCCAGTACCGGGACAGGTCAAGAGACCCAGTACTTC
V gene: TRBV7-9; clone size: NA; J gene: TRBJ2-1; D gene: NA; CDR3 protein: CASSFSGSSYNEQFF; CDR3 DNA: TGTGCCAGCAGCTTTTCCGGTAGCTCCTACAATGAGCAGTTCTTC
V gene: TRBV3-1/TRBV3-2; clone size: NA; J gene: TRBJ2-3; D gene: NA; CDR3 protein: CASSLSPRTDTQYF; CDR3 DNA: TGTGCCAGCAGCCTTAGCCCCCGAACAGATACGCAGTATTTT
V gene: TRBV6-5; clone size: NA; J gene: TRBJ1-1; D gene: NA; CDR3 protein: CASTQLTGTEAFF; CDR3 DNA: TGTGCCAGCACTCAACTCACGGGGACTGAAGCTTTCTTT
V gene: TRBV6-1; clone size: NA; J gene: TRBJ1-5; D gene: NA; CDR3 protein: CASSELRSMTQHF; CDR3 DNA: TGTGCCAGCAGTGAGCTGCGGTCTATGACCCAGCATTTT
V gene: TRBV11-2; clone size: few; J gene: TRBJ2-3; D gene: TRBD2; CDR3 protein: CASSFILGGGSTDTQYF; CDR3 DNA: TGTGCCAGCAGCTTTATTCTTGGCGGGGGTAGCACAGATACGCAGTATTTT
V gene: TRBV2; clone size: NA; J gene: TRBJ1-1; D gene: NA; CDR3 protein: CASIPRRGGNTEAFF; CDR3 DNA: TGTGCCAGCATCCCTAGGCGGGGCGGGAACACTGAAGCTTTCTTT
V gene: TRBV19; clone size: NA; J gene: TRBJ2-2; D gene: TRBD2; CDR3 protein: CASTLPGTSKAGELFF; CDR3 DNA: TGTGCCAGTACCCTACCCGGGACTAGCAAGGCCGGGGAGCTGTTTTTT
V gene: TRBV6-5; clone size: NA; J gene: TRBJ2-7; D gene: TRBD1; CDR3 protein: CASRGQGGSYEQYF; CDR3 DNA: TGTGCCAGCAGGGGACAGGGGGGATCCTACGAGCAGTACTTC
V gene: TRBV5-6; clone size: NA; J gene: TRBJ1-1; D gene: NA; CDR3 protein: CASSWGTGWTEAFF; CDR3 DNA: TGTGCCAGCAGCTGGGGAACAGGGTGGACTGAAGCTTTCTTT
V gene: TRBV11-3; clone size: NA; J gene: TRBJ2-7; D gene: NA; CDR3 protein: CASSLQGYEQYF; CDR3 DNA: TGTGCCAGCAGCCTCCAGGGCTACGAGCAGTACTTC
V gene: TRBV19; clone size: few; J gene: TRBJ2-7; D gene: TRBD2; CDR3 protein: CASSPWGLAGKRGSYEQYF; CDR3 DNA: TGTGCCAGTAGTCCATGGGGACTAGCGGGAAAAAGAGGATCCTACGAGCAGTACTTC
V gene: TRBV27; clone size: NA; J gene: TRBJ2-3; D gene: TRBD2; CDR3 protein: CATSPGGDTQYF; CDR3 DNA: TGTGCCACCAGTCCGGGGGGAGATACGCAGTATTTT
V gene: TRBV4-1; clone size: NA; J gene: TRBJ2-2; D gene: NA; CDR3 protein: CASSQDVGPGELFF; CDR3 DNA: TGCGCCAGCAGCCAAGATGTGGGGCCCGGGGAGCTGTTTTTT
V gene: TRBV19; clone size: NA; J gene: TRBJ1-2; D gene: NA; CDR3 protein: CASRPQGSLYGYTF; CDR3 DNA: TGTGCCAGTCGCCCCCAGGGGAGCCTCTATGGCTACACCTTC
V gene: TRBV5-6; clone size: NA; J gene: TRBJ2-5; D gene: TRBD2; CDR3 protein: CASSPGTSGGASETQYF; CDR3 DNA: TGTGCCAGCAGCCCCGGGACTAGCGGGGGGGCCTCAGAGACCCAGTACTTC
V gene: TRBV6-5; clone size: NA; J gene: TRBJ2-7; D gene: NA; CDR3 protein: CASSYASRLNYEQYF; CDR3 DNA: TGTGCCAGCAGTTACGCCTCCAGGCTGAACTACGAGCAGTACTTC
V gene: TRBV7-6; clone size: NA; J gene: TRBJ2-1; D gene: TRBD2; CDR3 protein: CASSSAHGAGVGQFF; CDR3 DNA: TGTGCCAGCAGCTCCGCTCACGGAGCGGGAGTTGGGCAGTTCTTC
V gene: TRBV9; clone size: NA; J gene: TRBJ1-3; D gene: TRBD1; CDR3 protein: CASSARTGQNSGNTIYF; CDR3 DNA: TGTGCCAGCAGCGCCAGGACAGGTCAAAACTCTGGAAACACCATATATTTT
V gene: TRBV18; clone size: few; J gene: TRBJ1-5; D gene: NA; CDR3 protein: CASSQDPGGNNQPQHF; CDR3 DNA: TGTGCCAGCTCGCAGGACCCCGGGGGAAACAATCAGCCCCAGCATTTT
V gene: TRBV5-1; clone size: NA; J gene: TRBJ2-1; D gene: NA; CDR3 protein: CASSLPGFEQFF; CDR3 DNA: TGCGCCAGCAGCTTGCCTGGCTTTGAGCAGTTCTTC
V gene: TRBV7-9; clone size: NA; J gene: TRBJ1-5; D gene: NA; CDR3 protein: CASSADSSYQPQHF; CDR3 DNA: TGTGCCAGCAGCGCGGACAGTTCTTATCAGCCCCAGCATTTT
V gene: TRBV11-2; clone size: NA; J gene: TRBJ2-1; D gene: TRBD1; CDR3 protein: CASRYGQGHNEQFF; CDR3 DNA: TGTGCCAGCAGATACGGACAGGGGCACAATGAGCAGTTCTTC
V gene: TRBV9; clone size: NA; J gene: TRBJ2-5; D gene: NA; CDR3 protein: CASSVASVEETQYF; CDR3 DNA: TGTGCCAGCAGCGTAGCAAGTGTAGAAGAGACCCAGTACTTC
V gene: TRBV4-1; clone size: NA; J gene: TRBJ2-2; D gene: NA; CDR3 protein: CASSHRASNTGELFF; CDR3 DNA: TGCGCCAGCAGCCACAGGGCCTCTAACACCGGGGAGCTGTTTTTT
V gene: TRBV19; clone size: NA; J gene: TRBJ1-1; D gene: TRBD1; CDR3 protein: CASSAGTGLGTEAFF; CDR3 DNA: TGTGCCAGTAGTGCAGGGACAGGGTTGGGAACTGAAGCTTTCTTT
V gene: TRBV4-1; clone size: NA; J gene: TRBJ1-6; D gene: TRBD1; CDR3 protein: CASSQIQGASYNSPLHF; CDR3 DNA: TGCGCCAGCAGCCAAATACAGGGGGCCTCCTATAATTCACCCCTCCACTTT
V gene: TRBV12-3/TRBV12-4; clone size: NA; J gene: TRBJ1-5; D gene: NA; CDR3 protein: CASSLGGQPQHF; CDR3 DNA: TGTGCCAGCAGTTTGGGGGGTCAGCCCCAGCATTTT
V gene: TRBV27; clone size: NA; J gene: TRBJ2-7; D gene: NA; CDR3 protein: CASWTARSYEQYF; CDR3 DNA: TGTGCCAGCTGGACAGCCCGCTCCTACGAGCAGTACTTC